This TCR beta chain comes out of a study of cytomegalovirus exposure and HLA in healthy donors. This CDR3 has 16 amino acids. J lost 2 bases, V lost 3 bases, and 7 bases had no gene match. Germline lookup yields CDR1 SGHVS and CDR2 FQNEAQ. The PCR employed 60 Vbeta primers together with 13 Jbeta primers. TCRdb keeps only in-frame clones here, not all; method: immunoSEQ multiplex PCR. The sample gives tens of thousands of clones, about 79% of which show up once; approximately 3.9% is in the top ten. The clonotype originates from a man aged 45 to 65 in good health and CMV-seronegative. The chain links TRBV7-8 to TRBJ2-3; 8 nucleotides match TRBD2. The sequencing sample was made of PBMCs. CDR3 coding DNA: TGTGCCAGCAGCTTGACTATAGCGGGGTTCACAGATACGCAGTATTTT. Its protein is CASSLTIAGFTDTQYF.